A single sample gave rise to the 2 T cell receptor beta chains below, sequenced in a study of T-cell reconstitution after alpha-beta-depleted transplantation in children. TCRbeta library construction was performed incorporating unique molecular identifiers. Each CDR3 protein is one row after TCRdb ran MiXCR on the PCR reads. Of hundreds of thousands of distinct CDR3 sequences in the sample, 10% to 15% were seen once. Sequencing was performed on PBMCs, mostly from graft donor cells, taken 360 days after TCRalphabeta/CD19-depleted stem cell transplant. Receptors originate from a male patient under 18 who had a stem cell transplant for acute myeloid leukemia, so the T cells may come from the graft donor.

The CDR3 loop is CASSLTGTGAQLSNQPQHF. The CDR3 region has the DNA TGTGCCAGCAGCTTAACCGGGACAGGGGCCCAGCTTAGCAATCAGCCCCAGCATTTT. The chain uses TRBV21-1 and TRBJ1-5; no check of the table's D call, TRBD1, against the DNA was made. TRBV21-1 is classified as a pseudogene. This CDR3 has 19 amino acids.

This chain uses TRBV9 with TRBJ2-1; 10 positions agree with TRBD2. The trim removed 4 bases at V and 6 bases at J, leaving 16 bases unmatched. Germline V gene data show CDR1 as SGDLS and CDR2 as YYNGEE. The CDR3 is 18 amino acids. CDR3 amino acids: CASSLPGLAFPYPNEQFF. In DNA form, the CDR3 reads TGTGCCAGCAGCCTACCGGGACTAGCGTTTCCATACCCCAATGAGCAGTTCTTC.